These T cell receptor beta chains were read from a single sample in a study of PD-L1 blockade in urothelial cancer. Only in-frame clones appear in the TCRdb table, and some are missing; sequencing was by immunoSEQ multiplex PCR. The sample has about 43,000 clones, 83% seen once. Specimen: PBMCs, collected around atezolizumab (anti-PD-L1) treatment. Receptors originate from a man in his sixties with urothelial cancer. Both conserved end residues are part of each CDR3. D genes are given only for firm matches. Expanded clones get a size class; other rows say once, few or many, or leave the size out.

v_gene: TRBV28
j_gene: TRBJ2-1
abundance: once
d_gene: TRBD1
CDR3nt: TGTGCCAGCAGTCTCCCGGGACAGGGTTTTGGTAATGAGCAGTTCTTC
CDR3aa: CASSLPGQGFGNEQFF

v_gene: TRBV4-2
j_gene: TRBJ1-2
abundance: -
d_gene: TRBD1
CDR3nt: TGTGCCAGCAGGGCTGGGACAGTAGGTGGCTACACCTTC
CDR3aa: CASRAGTVGGYTF

v_gene: TRBV5-1
j_gene: TRBJ1-2
abundance: -
d_gene: TRBD1
CDR3nt: TGCGCCAGCTCCCAAGGTGGGACAGGGGACGGCTACACCTTC
CDR3aa: CASSQGGTGDGYTF

v_gene: TRBV11-3
j_gene: TRBJ1-5
abundance: -
d_gene: -
CDR3nt: TGTGCCAGCAGCTTTGGGCAGCGCAATCAGCCCCAGCATTTT
CDR3aa: CASSFGQRNQPQHF

v_gene: TRBV13
j_gene: TRBJ2-1
abundance: -
d_gene: -
CDR3nt: TGTGCCAGCAGCTTTCCGGACATACCTACTCATGAGCAGTTCTTC
CDR3aa: CASSFPDIPTHEQFF

v_gene: TRBV18
j_gene: TRBJ1-3
abundance: -
d_gene: TRBD1
CDR3nt: TGTGCCAGCTCACCATTGACAGGGGCGGGCAGCACCATATATTTT
CDR3aa: CASSPLTGAGSTIYF

v_gene: TRBV14
j_gene: TRBJ1-1
abundance: once
d_gene: -
CDR3nt: TGTGCCAGCAGCCACAACGGGAACACTGAAGCTTTCTTT
CDR3aa: CASSHNGNTEAFF

v_gene: TRBV7-3
j_gene: TRBJ2-1
abundance: few
d_gene: TRBD2
CDR3nt: TGTGCCAGCAGCCCCACAGGACTAGCCACCGATGAGCAGTTCTTC
CDR3aa: CASSPTGLATDEQFF

v_gene: TRBV18
j_gene: TRBJ2-5
abundance: -
d_gene: -
CDR3nt: TGTGCCAGCTCACCCCCTTACCAAGAGACCCAGTACTTC
CDR3aa: CASSPPYQETQYF

v_gene: TRBV27
j_gene: TRBJ1-6
abundance: -
d_gene: TRBD1
CDR3nt: TGTGCCAGCAGTCCTTTAACCGGGACAGGGTACTCACCCCTCCACTTT
CDR3aa: CASSPLTGTGYSPLHF

v_gene: TRBV6-6
j_gene: TRBJ1-4
abundance: -
d_gene: -
CDR3nt: TGTGCCAGCAGTTACGACTCGACGACTAATGAAAAACTGTTTTTT
CDR3aa: CASSYDSTTNEKLFF

v_gene: TRBV11-1
j_gene: TRBJ1-1
abundance: -
d_gene: -
CDR3nt: TGTGCCAGCAGCATCCGTCTAAACACTGAAGCTTTCTTT
CDR3aa: CASSIRLNTEAFF

v_gene: TRBV7-8
j_gene: TRBJ2-2
abundance: few
d_gene: TRBD2
CDR3nt: TGTGCCAGCAGCTTGGGACTAGCGGGGGGGTTCGCGAACACCGGGGAGCTGTTTTTT
CDR3aa: CASSLGLAGGFANTGELFF

v_gene: TRBV9
j_gene: TRBJ2-5
abundance: -
d_gene: -
CDR3nt: TGTGCCAGCAGCGTACAAGCCGTTTCGGAGACCCAGTACTTC
CDR3aa: CASSVQAVSETQYF

v_gene: TRBV29-1
j_gene: TRBJ1-2
abundance: -
d_gene: TRBD1
CDR3nt: TGCAGCGTTGAAGATGTAACAGGGGTATCCCGCACCTTC
CDR3aa: CSVEDVTGVSRTF

v_gene: TRBV5-1
j_gene: TRBJ2-5
abundance: few
d_gene: TRBD2
CDR3nt: TGCGCCACAGGGACTAGCGCCTTAGAGACCCAGTACTTC
CDR3aa: CATGTSALETQYF

v_gene: TRBV4-1
j_gene: TRBJ2-7
abundance: -
d_gene: TRBD1
CDR3nt: TGCGCCAGCAGCCAGATACAGGGGGCTGGAACCTACGAGCAGTACTTC
CDR3aa: CASSQIQGAGTYEQYF

v_gene: TRBV6-1
j_gene: TRBJ1-6
abundance: -
d_gene: -
CDR3nt: TGTGCCAGCAGTGTGGAGAGGGCAAAATCACCCCTCCACTTT
CDR3aa: CASSVERAKSPLHF

v_gene: TRBV5-5
j_gene: TRBJ1-6
abundance: -
d_gene: -
CDR3nt: TGTGCCAGCAGCTTGGCCCTGATTGCGAGCTCCTATAATTCACCCCTCCACTTT
CDR3aa: CASSLALIASSYNSPLHF

v_gene: TRBV28
j_gene: TRBJ2-5
abundance: -
d_gene: -
CDR3nt: TGTGCCAGCAGTTTTGGGGGGGCGACAGGGGAGGAGACCCAGTACTTC
CDR3aa: CASSFGGATGEETQYF

v_gene: TRBV19
j_gene: TRBJ2-5
abundance: once
d_gene: TRBD1
CDR3nt: TGTGCCAGTAGTATAGGAGGGGGCCACGAGACCCAGTACTTC
CDR3aa: CASSIGGGHETQYF

v_gene: TRBV2
j_gene: TRBJ1-1
abundance: -
d_gene: -
CDR3nt: TGTGCCAGCAGTGCCGGGACACGGACCGAAGCTTTCTTT
CDR3aa: CASSAGTRTEAFF

v_gene: TRBV6-6
j_gene: TRBJ2-7
abundance: few
d_gene: TRBD1
CDR3nt: TGTGCCAGCAGTCCGGGACAGGCGACCTACGAGCAGTACTTC
CDR3aa: CASSPGQATYEQYF

v_gene: TRBV28
j_gene: TRBJ1-5
abundance: once
d_gene: -
CDR3nt: TGTGCCAGCAGTTGGCAGAATCAGCCCCAGCATTTT
CDR3aa: CASSWQNQPQHF

v_gene: TRBV6-6
j_gene: TRBJ1-6
abundance: -
d_gene: -
CDR3nt: TGTGCCAGCAGACATGACGGGAATTCACCCCTCCACTTT
CDR3aa: CASRHDGNSPLHF

v_gene: TRBV5-1
j_gene: TRBJ2-7
abundance: -
d_gene: TRBD1
CDR3nt: TGCGCCAGCAGCTTCAGGGGGATGTCCTACGAGCAGTACTTC
CDR3aa: CASSFRGMSYEQYF

v_gene: TRBV18
j_gene: TRBJ1-4
abundance: -
d_gene: TRBD1
CDR3nt: TGTGCCAGCTCCCGGATGACAGGGGGATCTAATGAAAAACTGTTTTTT
CDR3aa: CASSRMTGGSNEKLFF

v_gene: TRBV27
j_gene: TRBJ2-5
abundance: -
d_gene: TRBD2
CDR3nt: TGTGCCAGCAGAGAAGCGGGGCAAGAGACCCAGTACTTC
CDR3aa: CASREAGQETQYF

v_gene: TRBV9
j_gene: TRBJ1-4
abundance: -
d_gene: -
CDR3nt: TGTGCCAGCAGCGAGAGCGGTGGGGGGGCTCGGGAAAAACTGTTTTTT
CDR3aa: CASSESGGGAREKLFF

v_gene: TRBV30
j_gene: TRBJ1-1
abundance: once
d_gene: -
CDR3nt: TGTGCCTGGAGTGCCTTCTTTCTCTCTGAAGCTTTCTTT
CDR3aa: CAWSAFFLSEAFF

v_gene: TRBV28
j_gene: TRBJ1-6
abundance: -
d_gene: -
CDR3nt: TGTGCCAGCAGGCCACAGGGCACATATAATTCACCCCTCCACTTT
CDR3aa: CASRPQGTYNSPLHF

v_gene: TRBV27
j_gene: TRBJ2-7
abundance: -
d_gene: -
CDR3nt: TGTGCCAGCAGTTTGAGCGACTCCTACGAGCAGTACTTC
CDR3aa: CASSLSDSYEQYF

v_gene: TRBV5-1
j_gene: TRBJ2-3
abundance: -
d_gene: -
CDR3nt: TGCGCCAGCAGCACGGAGGGCACAGATACGCAGTATTTT
CDR3aa: CASSTEGTDTQYF

v_gene: TRBV5-1
j_gene: TRBJ2-7
abundance: -
d_gene: -
CDR3nt: TGCGCCAGCAGTTTGCAGGGCTACGAGCAGTACTTC
CDR3aa: CASSLQGYEQYF

v_gene: TRBV30
j_gene: TRBJ2-3
abundance: -
d_gene: -
CDR3nt: TGTGCCTGGAGTAAAGTCCGTGACTTAGTTTATGGAGATACGCAGTATTTT
CDR3aa: CAWSKVRDLVYGDTQYF

v_gene: TRBV5-1
j_gene: TRBJ1-1
abundance: -
d_gene: -
CDR3nt: TGCGCCAGCGTGTCGGACACTGAAGCTTTCTTT
CDR3aa: CASVSDTEAFF

v_gene: TRBV30
j_gene: TRBJ1-2
abundance: once
d_gene: TRBD1
CDR3nt: TGTGCCTGGACTCGACAGGGATCATATGGCTACACCTTC
CDR3aa: CAWTRQGSYGYTF

v_gene: TRBV7-2
j_gene: TRBJ2-1
abundance: -
d_gene: TRBD2
CDR3nt: TGTGCCAGCAGCTTAAGGGGGATTAGCGGGGGGATCTTTGATGAGCAGTTCTTC
CDR3aa: CASSLRGISGGIFDEQFF

v_gene: TRBV4-2
j_gene: TRBJ2-3
abundance: -
d_gene: -
CDR3nt: TGTGCCAGCAGCCAGTCAGCGAGCACAGATACGCAGTATTTT
CDR3aa: CASSQSASTDTQYF

v_gene: TRBV18
j_gene: TRBJ1-1
abundance: -
d_gene: -
CDR3nt: TGTGCCAGCTCACCCTTAACAGCTGAAGCTTTCTTT
CDR3aa: CASSPLTAEAFF

v_gene: TRBV28
j_gene: TRBJ2-7
abundance: -
d_gene: -
CDR3nt: TGTGCCAGCAGGGAGACCTACGAGCAGTACTTC
CDR3aa: CASRETYEQYF

v_gene: TRBV27
j_gene: TRBJ2-7
abundance: -
d_gene: -
CDR3nt: TGTGCCAGCAGTTTATGGATCCCTATCGGACACCCCACCTACGAGCAGTACTTC
CDR3aa: CASSLWIPIGHPTYEQYF

v_gene: TRBV6-1
j_gene: TRBJ1-6
abundance: once
d_gene: TRBD1
CDR3nt: TGTGCCAGCAGTGAAGGGAGGACAGGGGGTTTTTCCTATAATTCACCCCTCCACTTT
CDR3aa: CASSEGRTGGFSYNSPLHF

v_gene: TRBV18
j_gene: TRBJ2-7
abundance: few
d_gene: -
CDR3nt: TGTGCCAGCTCCCCGAACATCGAGCAGTACTTC
CDR3aa: CASSPNIEQYF

v_gene: TRBV4-1
j_gene: TRBJ2-5
abundance: -
d_gene: -
CDR3nt: TGCGCCAGCAGCCAAGAACAGCGGGAGACCCAGTACTTC
CDR3aa: CASSQEQRETQYF

v_gene: TRBV28
j_gene: TRBJ1-2
abundance: -
d_gene: TRBD1
CDR3nt: TGTGCCAGCAGTTTCCGAGACAGGGGGCTGGGTGGCTACACCTTC
CDR3aa: CASSFRDRGLGGYTF

v_gene: TRBV5-1
j_gene: TRBJ1-1
abundance: -
d_gene: -
CDR3nt: TGCGCCAGCAGCGGGGCGGAGGGAATACAAACTGAAGCTTTCTTT
CDR3aa: CASSGAEGIQTEAFF

v_gene: TRBV27
j_gene: TRBJ2-7
abundance: -
d_gene: -
CDR3nt: TGTGCCAGCAGTTTATCTTGGGCGGGGCGGTCCTACGAGCAGTACTTC
CDR3aa: CASSLSWAGRSYEQYF

v_gene: TRBV28
j_gene: TRBJ1-4
abundance: -
d_gene: -
CDR3nt: TGTGCCAGCAGTTTTGAGGGGGATGTGGAACTGTTTTTT
CDR3aa: CASSFEGDVELFF

v_gene: TRBV5-4
j_gene: TRBJ1-2
abundance: -
d_gene: -
CDR3nt: TGTGCCAGCAGCCCATACCAGGCCCCCCATGGCTACACCTTC
CDR3aa: CASSPYQAPHGYTF

v_gene: TRBV6-5
j_gene: TRBJ2-3
abundance: few
d_gene: TRBD1
CDR3nt: TGTGCCAGCAAGGAACAGGGGTACACAGATACGCAGTATTTT
CDR3aa: CASKEQGYTDTQYF

v_gene: TRBV4-2
j_gene: TRBJ2-3
abundance: -
d_gene: -
CDR3nt: TGTGCCAGCACGGTCCGCGGGGAGAACACAGATACGCAGTATTTT
CDR3aa: CASTVRGENTDTQYF

v_gene: TRBV28
j_gene: TRBJ2-5
abundance: -
d_gene: TRBD1
CDR3nt: TGTGCCAGCAGTCCCCCAGGGGGTCGAGAGACCCAGTACTTC
CDR3aa: CASSPPGGRETQYF

v_gene: TRBV7-6
j_gene: TRBJ1-4
abundance: -
d_gene: -
CDR3nt: TGTGCCAGCAGCCCCACCCCTGGCAGGGCGTATGAAAAACTGTTTTTT
CDR3aa: CASSPTPGRAYEKLFF

v_gene: TRBV2
j_gene: TRBJ1-5
abundance: once
d_gene: TRBD1
CDR3nt: TGTGCCAGCAGGGCCGGGACAGGGATCGGGAGCAATCAGCCCCAGCATTTT
CDR3aa: CASRAGTGIGSNQPQHF

v_gene: TRBV30
j_gene: TRBJ2-7
abundance: -
d_gene: -
CDR3nt: TGTGCCTGGAGTGAGGCGGGGTTCCCCTACGAGCAGTACTTC
CDR3aa: CAWSEAGFPYEQYF

v_gene: TRBV11-2
j_gene: TRBJ2-1
abundance: -
d_gene: -
CDR3nt: TGTGCCAGCAGCTTATTGGGCGGGGATAAGCAGTTCTTC
CDR3aa: CASSLLGGDKQFF

v_gene: TRBV28
j_gene: TRBJ2-2
abundance: -
d_gene: -
CDR3nt: TGTGCCAGCAGTTCCCCGTCGATGCAGGACACCGGGGAGCTGTTTTTT
CDR3aa: CASSSPSMQDTGELFF

v_gene: TRBV7-9
j_gene: TRBJ1-4
abundance: -
d_gene: -
CDR3nt: TGTGCCAGCAGCCCTAACAGCCGGACAGCAACTAATGAAAAACTGTTTTTT
CDR3aa: CASSPNSRTATNEKLFF